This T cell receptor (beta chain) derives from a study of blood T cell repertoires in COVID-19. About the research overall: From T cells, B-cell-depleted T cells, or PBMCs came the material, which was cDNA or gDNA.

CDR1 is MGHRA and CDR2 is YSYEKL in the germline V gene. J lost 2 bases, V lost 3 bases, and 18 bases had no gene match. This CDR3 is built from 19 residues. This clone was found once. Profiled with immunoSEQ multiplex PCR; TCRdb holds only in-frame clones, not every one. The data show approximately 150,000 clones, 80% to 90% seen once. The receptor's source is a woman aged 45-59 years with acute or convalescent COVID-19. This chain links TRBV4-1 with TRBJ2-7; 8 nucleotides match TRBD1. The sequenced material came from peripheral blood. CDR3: CASSQGRTGTNQKPYEQYF. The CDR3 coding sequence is TGCGCCAGCAGCCAGGGGAGGACAGGGACAAATCAAAAGCCCTACGAGCAGTACTTC.